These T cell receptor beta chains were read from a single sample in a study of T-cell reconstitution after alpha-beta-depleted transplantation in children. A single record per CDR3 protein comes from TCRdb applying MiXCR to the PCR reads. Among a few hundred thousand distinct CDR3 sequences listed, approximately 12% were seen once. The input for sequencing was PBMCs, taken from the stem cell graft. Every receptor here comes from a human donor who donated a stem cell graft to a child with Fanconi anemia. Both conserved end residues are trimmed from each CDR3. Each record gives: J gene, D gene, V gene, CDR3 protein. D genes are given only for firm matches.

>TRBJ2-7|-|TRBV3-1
ASSPSGNEQY
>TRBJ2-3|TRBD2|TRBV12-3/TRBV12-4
ASSPISGGSTDTQY
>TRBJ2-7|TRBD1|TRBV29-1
SGGQGYEQY
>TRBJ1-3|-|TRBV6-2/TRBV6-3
ASSYDIGNTIY
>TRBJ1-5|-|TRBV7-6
ASSPGYGAGFNNQPQH
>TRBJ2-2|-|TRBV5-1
ASSLAVGNTGELF
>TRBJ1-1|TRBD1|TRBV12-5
ASGTGQGSDTEAF
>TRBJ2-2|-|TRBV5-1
ASSETRRRGGELF
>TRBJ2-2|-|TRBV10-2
ASSGQTLLPNTGELF
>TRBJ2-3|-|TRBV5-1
ASSLFTGAESDTQY
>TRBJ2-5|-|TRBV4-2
ASSRSSETQY
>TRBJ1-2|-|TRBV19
ASRRDYGYT
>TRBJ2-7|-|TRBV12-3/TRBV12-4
ASSLYPGGPPYEQY
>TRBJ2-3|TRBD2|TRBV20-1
SASGGGGDTQY
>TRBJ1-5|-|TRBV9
ASSVDADQPQH
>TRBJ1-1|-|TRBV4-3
ASSQGATAILDTEAF
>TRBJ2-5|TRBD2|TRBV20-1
SARVPPPAGVGETQY
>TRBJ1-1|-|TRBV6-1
ASSERWGRDTEAF
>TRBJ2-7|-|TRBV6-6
ASTERGEQY
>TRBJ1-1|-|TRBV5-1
ASRSEGGTEAF
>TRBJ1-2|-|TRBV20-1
SARAVSGLVGYT
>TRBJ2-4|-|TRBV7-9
ASSLESRGAKNIQY
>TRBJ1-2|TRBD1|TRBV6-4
ASSRLGTGDRNYGYT
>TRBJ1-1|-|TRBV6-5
ASSYDSLSTEAF
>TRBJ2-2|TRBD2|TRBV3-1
ASSRGGYTGELF
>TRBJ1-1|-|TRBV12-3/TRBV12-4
ASSQVSVDTEAF
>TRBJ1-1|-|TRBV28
ASSDTRGRVAF
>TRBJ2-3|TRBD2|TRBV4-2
ASSQDYRGDPQY
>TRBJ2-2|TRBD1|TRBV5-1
ASSFGQENTGELF